The 14 T cell receptor beta chains given below trace back to one sample, sequenced in a study of blood T cells in healthy people across ages. Alongside a J-beta primer mix, a sample-barcoded 5' primer served in a second PCR lasting 7 to 11 cycles. One entry per CDR3 protein, called by TCRdb with MiXCR from the 5' RACE reads. The table lists about 830,000 distinct CDR3 sequences, around 62% of them singletons. Sample: blood. The receptors stem from a man under 40 in good health.

The sample holds a few counts of this clonotype. The gene calls are TRBV5-1 and TRBJ2-4, with a possible D match to TRBD1 (7 bases). The germline CDR1 and CDR2 sequences are SGHRS and YFSETQ. V was shortened by 5 bases and J by 5 bases, with 14 bases between the two germline ends. The CDR3 runs 14 residues. Here the CDR3 reads CASSILRGENIQYF. The CDR3 DNA follows: TGCGCCAGCAGTATACTCAGGGGGGAAAACATTCAGTACTTC.

This clonotype was seen more than once but under ten times. The J gene is TRBJ1-2, the V gene TRBV7-3, with unresolved D. Trimming shortened V by 5 bases and J by 3 bases, and 16 bases separated the two germline ends. The CDR3 runs 15 residues. Germline V gives CDR1 SGHTA, CDR2 FQGTGA. CDR3 sequence reads: CASSRNPEEDYGYTF. The DNA of the CDR3 is TGTGCCAGCAGCCGAAACCCAGAGGAGGACTATGGCTACACCTTC.

This clonotype was observed a handful of times. The CDR3 nucleotides are TGTGCCAGCAGAGCGGGACCGGTAAACATTCAGTACTTC. Protein sequence: CASRAGPVNIQYF. This chain uses TRBV3-1 with TRBJ2-4, with TRBD2 matching over 7 bases. This CDR3 spans 13 amino acids. J gave up 6 bases and V 6 bases, and 5 bases lay outside the gene matches. Germline assignment: CDR1 LGHDT and CDR2 YNNKEL (reference sequence). Variable domain in full (rest from reference TRBV3-1 and TRBJ2-4): DTAVSQTPKYLVTQMGNDKSIKCEQNLGHDTMYWYKQDSKKFLKIMFSYNNKELIINETVPNRFSPKSPDKAHLNLHINSLELGDSAVYFCASRAGPVNIQYFGAGTRLSVL.

This clonotype has just a few counts. V and J are TRBV5-6 and TRBJ1-6; tentatively, D is TRBD1 (6 bases). Germline V lookup: CDR1 SGHDT, CDR2 YYEEEE. The V end lost 4 bases, the J end lost 5 bases, and 19 bases lay between the germline ends. This CDR3 spans 17 amino acids. CDR3 amino acids: CASSTLRDIANNSPLHF. The CDR3 bases are TGTGCCAGCAGCACGCTCCGGGACATAGCGAATAATTCACCCCTCCACTTT.

J is TRBJ1-5 and V is TRBV5-1; D unresolved. The germline gives CDR1 SGHRS, CDR2 YFSETQ. The CDR3 contains 16 residues. Trimming removed 4 bases from V and 0 bases from J, with 14 bases in between. CDR3 in amino acids: CASSRGAGDSNQPQHF. CDR3 bases: TGCGCCAGCAGCCGGGGAGCGGGTGATAGCAATCAGCCCCAGCATTTT.

This chain joins TRBV2 and TRBJ1-1; TRBD1 agrees at 10 bases. Germline V lookup: CDR1 SNHLY, CDR2 FYNNEI. The length of the CDR3 is 15 residues. V gave up 2 bases and J gave up 5 bases; unmatched junction bases: 5. CDR3 region: CASSEWDRGRTEAFF. CDR3 DNA: TGTGCCAGCAGTGAATGGGACAGGGGTCGGACTGAAGCTTTCTTT.

Only a few counts were recorded for this clonotype. Written as DNA, the CDR3 is TGCGCCAGCAGCCAGGGGACAGGGGGCCTTAACTATGGCTACACCTTC. It specifies CASSQGTGGLNYGYTF. The rearrangement links TRBV4-3 to TRBJ1-2, with 12 bases matching TRBD1. V shed 3 bases and J 1 base; nucleotides not matched to a gene: 3. Per the germline V gene, CDR1 is LGHNA and CDR2 is YSLEER. The CDR3 totals 16 residues.

The chain carries TRBV6-6 and TRBJ2-5; TRBD1 aligns across 7 bases. Per germline, CDR1 MNHNY and CDR2 SVGAGI (reference sequence). V was clipped by 6 bases and J by 5 bases; unmatched bases: 12. CDR3 length equals 15 residues. The CDR3 nucleotides are TGTGCCAGCAGGGAACTGGGACAGCTGGTGGAGACCCAGTACTTC. Protein: CASRELGQLVETQYF.

This sequence joins TRBV6-2 or TRBV6-3 and TRBJ2-1; D possibly uses TRBD1 or TRBD2 (5 bases each). V lost 6 bases, J lost 4 bases, and 16 bases lay in between. CDR3 length: 15 residues. CDR1 MNHEY and CDR2 SVGEGT come from the germline V gene. DNA for the CDR3: TGTGCCAGCAGGCCGGGACCTCTACTATACAATGAGCAGTTCTTC. Residues: CASRPGPLLYNEQFF.

V and J are TRBV29-1 and TRBJ2-3; D call uncertain. The CDR3 spans 13 residues. V gave up 6 bases and J gave up 4 bases, with 14 bases separating them. CDR1 SQVTM and CDR2 ANQGSEA come from the germline V gene. CDR3 coding DNA: TGCAGCGTAGCCCGGGTCCCCGCAGATACGCAGTATTTT. Translation gives CSVARVPADTQYF.

CDR3 nucleotide sequence: TGTGCCAGCAGTTACCTGGGGCTTGGCACTGAAGCTTTCTTT. It codes for CASSYLGLGTEAFF. The rearrangement uses TRBV6-2 or TRBV6-3 and TRBJ1-1; maybe TRBD1 (5 bases). CDR1 and CDR2 (germline): MNHEY, SVGEGT. The CDR3 runs to 14 residues. V lost 2 bases and J lost 4, with 11 bases in between.

V and J are TRBV7-3 and TRBJ2-1, with D possibly TRBD2 on 5 matching bases. Germline V gene data show CDR1 as SGHTA and CDR2 as FQGTGA. The length of the CDR3 is 15 residues. The V and J ends lost 5 bases and 9 bases respectively, with 20 bases between them. Written as DNA, the CDR3 is TGTGCCAGCAGCCCTACAGTGGACTCTCGGGTTGAGCAGTTCTTC. Amino acids: CASSPTVDSRVEQFF.

The rearrangement links TRBV9 to TRBJ1-3, with D hard to call. CDR3 length equals 15 residues. Per germline, CDR1 SGDLS and CDR2 YYNGEE. V was trimmed by 0 bases and J by 0 bases, leaving 7 bases between them. CDR3 residues: CASSVVPSSGNTIYF. DNA for the CDR3: TGTGCCAGCAGCGTAGTTCCGTCCTCTGGAAACACCATATATTTT. Together with reference TRBV9 and TRBJ1-3, the CDR3 gives the full variable domain: DSGVTQTPKHLITATGQRVTLRCSPRSGDLSVYWYQQSLDQGLQFLIQYYNGEERAKGNILERFSAQQFPDLHSELNLSSLELGDSALYFCASSVVPSSGNTIYFGEGSWLTVV.

J is TRBJ1-1 and V is TRBV19; D is ambiguous. Germline V lookup: CDR1 LNHDA, CDR2 SQIVND (reference sequence). Trimming took 3 bases from V and 5 from J, leaving 10 bases between them. The CDR3 sequence is 13 residues long. CDR3 nucleotides: TGTGCCAGTAGTATCAAAGTAGGGACTGAAGCTTTCTTT. Translated: CASSIKVGTEAFF. The full variable domain, completed using reference TRBV19 and TRBJ1-1, is DGGITQSPKYLFRKEGQNVTLSCEQNLNHDAMYWYRQDPGQGLRLIYYSQIVNDFQKGDIAEGYSVSREKKESFPLTVTSAQKNPTAFYLCASSIKVGTEAFFGQGTRLTVV.